Listed below are T cell receptor beta chains from one sample, sequenced in a study of glioma-infiltrating T cells. TCRdb analysed the multiplex PCR reads with MiXCR anew, one entry per CDR3 protein. The sample has roughly 200,000 distinct CDR3 sequences, around 40% seen once. Sequencing input: glioma tissue, nonneoplastic brain tissue, or PBMCs (not recorded which). The source of these receptors is a human donor with low-grade glioma or glioblastoma, undergoing nonglioma brain surgery, or in good health (not recorded which). Each CDR3 is given with its conserved first and last residue. A D gene is named only where the DNA matches it firmly. A row's size may be missing; if present it is once, few, many or a size class.

size	J	D	V	DNA	CDR3
many	TRBJ2-7	NA	TRBV28	TGTGCCAGCAGGACACAGGACTCTAGGAGATACGAGCAGTACTTC	CASRTQDSRRYEQYF
many	TRBJ2-1	TRBD2	TRBV18	TGTGCCAGCTCACCTTCGTCTGGCGGGAGAGGCCCCAATGAGCAGTTCTTC	CASSPSSGGRGPNEQFF
many	TRBJ2-1	NA	TRBV20-1	TGCAGTGCTAGATCACTACCTAACGAGCAGTTCTTC	CSARSLPNEQFF
many	TRBJ2-1	NA	TRBV6-6	TGTGCCAGCAGTTACGGGGGGCGAGGGGGTGAGCAGTTCTTC	CASSYGGRGGEQFF
many	TRBJ2-1	NA	TRBV29-1	TGCAGCGTTGGAGGCAATGAGCAGTTCTTC	CSVGGNEQFF
many	TRBJ1-5	NA	TRBV2	TGTGCCAGCAGGGTTAATCAGCCCCAGCATTTT	CASRVNQPQHF
NA	TRBJ2-7	NA	TRBV27	TGTGCCATCATGCGACAACTCTACGAGCAGTACTTC	CAIMRQLYEQYF
many	TRBJ2-3	TRBD2	TRBV3-1	TGTGCCAGCAGCCAGGGACTAGCGGGAGGCACAGATACGCAGTATTTT	CASSQGLAGGTDTQYF
many	TRBJ2-3	NA	TRBV7-8	TGTGCCAGCAGGAGGGGTACTAGCACAGATACGCAGTATTTT	CASRRGTSTDTQYF
many	TRBJ2-7	NA	TRBV20-1	TGCAGTGCTAGAGATATCCGGGAGCAGTACTTC	CSARDIREQYF
NA	TRBJ1-5	NA	TRBV5-1	TGCGCCAGCAGCTTGGCCGGTTTTGGAAATCAGCCCCAGCATTTT	CASSLAGFGNQPQHF
medium-sized	TRBJ2-1	NA	TRBV20-1	TGCAGTGCTGCCTGGACCGAGAATGAGCAGTTCTTC	CSAAWTENEQFF
NA	TRBJ1-1	NA	TRBV7-9	TGTGCCAGCAGCTTAGCGCAGGCCACTGAAGCTTTCTTT	CASSLAQATEAFF
many	TRBJ2-7	TRBD2	TRBV6-1	TGTGCCAGCTACCTAGCGGGAGCCCCCTACGAGCAGTACTTC	CASYLAGAPYEQYF
many	TRBJ2-7	TRBD1	TRBV27	TGTGCCAGCAGTCCCGGGACAGGGGGCACCGAGCAGTACTTC	CASSPGTGGTEQYF
many	TRBJ2-3	NA	TRBV7-2	TGTGCCAGCAGCATGAGGGGACCCACAGATACGCAGTATTTT	CASSMRGPTDTQYF
NA	TRBJ2-6	NA	TRBV27	TGTGCCATCAAGGGCTCTGGGGCCAACGTCCTGACTTTC	CAIKGSGANVLTF
NA	TRBJ2-7	NA	TRBV7-9	TGTGCCAGCAGCCCATTCTACGAGCAGTACTTC	CASSPFYEQYF
many	TRBJ2-3	NA	TRBV20-1	TGCAGTGCTAGTAGCCGGGCACAGTATTTT	CSASSRAQYF
many	TRBJ2-1	TRBD2	TRBV28	TGTGCCAGCAGTGATAGGGGAGGTTCGGGAGGCAATGAGCAGTTCTTC	CASSDRGGSGGNEQFF
few	TRBJ2-1	TRBD1	TRBV12-3/TRBV12-4	TGTGCCAGCAGGACAGGGACAGGTGAGCAGTTCTTC	CASRTGTGEQFF
NA	TRBJ2-7	NA	TRBV28	TGTGCCAGCAGTTGGTCAGTGTCCACTGGAACCTACGAGCAGTACTTC	CASSWSVSTGTYEQYF
many	TRBJ1-1	NA	TRBV2	TGTGCCAGCATTGAGGGCGGCACTGAAGCTTTCTTT	CASIEGGTEAFF
many	TRBJ2-1	NA	TRBV6-1	TGTGCCAGCAGTTCCGAAATTAGCGGAATACAGTTCTTC	CASSSEISGIQFF
many	TRBJ1-1	NA	TRBV27	TGTGCCAGCCTCGGTGGGGGAAGGACTGAAGCTTTCTTT	CASLGGGRTEAFF
few	TRBJ1-1	NA	TRBV11-3	TGTGCCAGCAGCTTGACAGCTATGAACACTGAAGCTTTCTTT	CASSLTAMNTEAFF
few	TRBJ2-3	TRBD2	TRBV7-8	TGTGCCAGCAGCCTACTAGCGGGAGAAGCAGATACGCAGTATTTT	CASSLLAGEADTQYF
NA	TRBJ1-5	NA	TRBV12-3/TRBV12-4	TGTGCCAGCAGTTTCGTGGAGATGAGACCCCAGCATTTT	CASSFVEMRPQHF
few	TRBJ2-1	TRBD2	TRBV6-1	TGTGCCAGCAGTCCCTTTCTAGCGGGAGGGGATGAGCAGTTCTTC	CASSPFLAGGDEQFF
few	TRBJ1-5	NA	TRBV12-3/TRBV12-4	TGTGCCAGCAGTTTCACGGGAGGACGCAATCAGCCCCAGCATTTT	CASSFTGGRNQPQHF
NA	TRBJ2-1	NA	TRBV27	TGTGCCAGCAGAGGTGACCCTAATGATCAGTTCTTC	CASRGDPNDQFF
few	TRBJ2-2	TRBD1	TRBV4-1	TGCGCCAGCAGCCAAGAGACCGGGACAGCCACGAACACCGGGGAGCTGTTTTTT	CASSQETGTATNTGELFF
NA	TRBJ2-1	NA	TRBV19	TGTGCCAGTAGTATCTCGCTCTACAATGAGCAGTTCTTC	CASSISLYNEQFF
NA	TRBJ2-4	NA	TRBV7-3	TGTGCCAGCAGCCACGACCCCGCGGCCATTCAGTACTTC	CASSHDPAAIQYF
many	TRBJ2-1	NA	TRBV29-1	TGCAGCGCGGTTAGAATAGACAATGAGCAGTTCTTC	CSAVRIDNEQFF